This TCR beta chain was found in a study of blood T cell repertoires in COVID-19 (dated by TCRdb to the early 2020s). Looking at the study overall: Collaborator samples came from the United States, Italy and Spain and covered acute and convalescent phases of COVID-19. The prospective study material was composed of cDNA or gDNA derived from T cells, B-cell-depleted T cells, or PBMCs. The sample metadata nearly always contained a de-identified subject ID, COVID-19 status, age in years and sex. The repertoires were made available in a free public database intended to serve as a resource for research on the immune response to SARS-CoV-2. The dataset comprised deeply sampled blood TCRbeta repertoires from subjects exposed to, actively infected with, or recovered from COVID-19. Samples came from the ongoing ImmuneRACE study (first 160 participants) plus 1,254 subjects from 6 global collaborators. HLA class I and class II types, where available, came from metadata supplied by the sample provider rather than from assay-based typing.

TCRbeta CDR3 regions were amplified from genomic DNA by means of the immunoSEQ Assay, a bias-controlled multiplex PCR. Per the original workflow: The number of nucleated cells in each sample was estimated by amplification of reference gene primers within the assay. To quantify the absolute abundance of each unique TCRbeta CDR3 rearrangement, sequence reads were collapsed and filtered. For each sample, productive Simpson clonality was calculated by taking the square root of Simpson's diversity index across productive rearrangements. TCRdb provides this immuneACCESS table in a form limited to in-frame rearrangements. Some clones are lacking; in checked studies, under half of them reflect an unresolved V gene, and why the rest are absent is not known. From that table come the V and J calls and clone size; the DNA was used to work out D and trimming. The table for this sample lists 110,000 or so clones; approximately 85% of them were counted only once. The ten largest clonotypes hold about 5.5% of the sample.

In the case of this clone: Its antigen is not yet known. Per-nucleotide qualities are absent, and no much larger clonotype sits a single base away.

The full study reports these points: The quantity of clinical and demographic metadata differed by source and by participant and was supplied without curation.

At one collaborating source in Seattle, patients were enrolled during active infection and were followed longitudinally through the course of disease. Whole blood was collected in K2EDTA tubes by collaborating institutions according to the institutions' own protocols. Collaborator samples were shipped for TCRbeta analysis as frozen whole blood, isolated PBMCs, or DNA extracted from either sample type. The cysteine opens and the phenylalanine closes a CDR3 of 15 amino acids. The read is trimmed to its CDR3 DNA, 45 bases read in frame from base 1. For this chain, trimming is 3 bases at the V end and 13 bases at the J end, and the number of junction bases without a gene match is 9. CDR1 MNHEY and CDR2 SMNVEV are derived from the germline V gene (reference sequence).

The V and J genes are TRBV27 and TRBJ1-4, with 12 central nucleotides matching TRBD1. The TCR sequence derives from a woman aged 55-69 years with COVID-19, enrolled during active disease. The sequenced material came from peripheral blood. The sequenced DNA: TGTGCCAGCAGTTTGGCCGGGACAGGGGGCGAGGGACTGTTTTTT. It codes for CASSLAGTGGEGLFF.